A selection of T cell receptor beta chains follows, all from one sample in a study of T-cell reconstitution after alpha-beta-depleted transplantation in children. Each CDR3 protein is one row after TCRdb ran MiXCR on the PCR reads. The sample contains some 450,000 distinct CDR3 sequences, roughly 44% of which appear only once. The specimen was PBMCs, collected before TCRalphabeta/CD19-depleted stem cell transplant. The receptors shown here come from a girl aged 2-15 years with aplastic anemia, due to receive a stem cell transplant. Both conserved end residues are part of each CDR3. A D gene is named only where the DNA matches it firmly. The listing skips clone size in some rows; elsewhere it reads once, few, many or a size class.

CDR3 DNA	CDR3 protein	clone size	V gene	J gene	D gene
TGCAGTGCTAGAGATCGGGGTAGCGGTAAACAAGAGACCCAGTACTTC	CSARDRGSGKQETQYF	NA	TRBV20-1	TRBJ2-5	NA
TGTGCCAGCAGCCAAAGGGGACAGGGGATGAATTTTGGGGAGACCCAGTACTTC	CASSQRGQGMNFGETQYF	NA	TRBV3-1	TRBJ2-5	TRBD1
TGTGCCAGCAGACGACAGGGGGCGGGCACCGGGGAGCTGTTTTTT	CASRRQGAGTGELFF	NA	TRBV7-2	TRBJ2-2	TRBD1
TGCAGTGCTAGAGGGACAGGGTCCTACGAGCAGTACTTC	CSARGTGSYEQYF	many	TRBV20-1	TRBJ2-7	TRBD1
TGTGCCAGCAGCCAGGGGGGCATTGAGCAGTTCTTC	CASSQGGIEQFF	many	TRBV4-2	TRBJ2-1	NA
TGCAGTGCCACAAGACAGGGCTTGGATGAGCAGTTCTTC	CSATRQGLDEQFF	NA	TRBV20-1	TRBJ2-1	TRBD1
TGTGCCACCAGTGACGCCGGGACGTTCCAAGATGAGCAGTTCTTC	CATSDAGTFQDEQFF	many	TRBV24-1	TRBJ2-1	NA
TGCGCCAGCAGCCAGTCGGCCTCCGTCTCTGGGGCCAACGTCCTGACTTTC	CASSQSASVSGANVLTF	few	TRBV4-1	TRBJ2-6	NA
TGTGCCAGCAGCTTCTCACTGAGCCCCCAAGAGACCCAGTACTTC	CASSFSLSPQETQYF	NA	TRBV7-2	TRBJ2-5	NA
TGTGCCAGCAGAGCGACAGGCGGCTACGAGCAGTACTTC	CASRATGGYEQYF	NA	TRBV12-3/TRBV12-4	TRBJ2-7	NA
TGTGCCACCCAGCGGGGGGCCGTCACAGATACGCAGTATTTT	CATQRGAVTDTQYF	NA	TRBV30	TRBJ2-3	TRBD2
TGCAGCGTTGAGGGACTGAATACCCTAGCCAAAAACATTCAGTACTTC	CSVEGLNTLAKNIQYF	NA	TRBV29-1	TRBJ2-4	NA
TGCGCCAGCAGCCAAGTTAGACTAGCGGGACTCAATGAGCAGTTCTTC	CASSQVRLAGLNEQFF	NA	TRBV4-1	TRBJ2-1	TRBD2
TGTGCCACCAGCGTCCGACTAGCGGAAGAGACCCAGTACTTC	CATSVRLAEETQYF	few	TRBV15	TRBJ2-5	TRBD2
TGTGCCAGCAGTTTTCTACGGATACCTAACTATGGCTACACCTTC	CASSFLRIPNYGYTF	NA	TRBV12-3/TRBV12-4	TRBJ1-2	NA
TGTGCCAGCAGCTCCGGGGGGTATGAGCAGTTCTTC	CASSSGGYEQFF	many	TRBV11-3	TRBJ2-1	TRBD2
TGTGCCAGCAGCTTTACTAGCGGACCCTACAATGAGCAGTTCTTC	CASSFTSGPYNEQFF	few	TRBV7-9	TRBJ2-1	TRBD2
TGTGCCAGCAGTCTATCGACAGGGGTCTCGGGGACCCAGTACTTC	CASSLSTGVSGTQYF	NA	TRBV6-5	TRBJ2-5	TRBD1
TGTGCCAGCAGTTTGGCGGGCCTCTACAATGAGCAGTTCTTC	CASSLAGLYNEQFF	many	TRBV28	TRBJ2-1	NA
TGTGCCAGCAGTGGGAAGAGGACAGCGATCTTCACCGGGGAGCTGTTTTTT	CASSGKRTAIFTGELFF	NA	TRBV28	TRBJ2-2	NA
TGCAGCGTTGGACAGGGGGATAGCAATCAGCCCCAGCATTTT	CSVGQGDSNQPQHF	NA	TRBV29-1	TRBJ1-5	TRBD1
TGCAGTGCCCGCGTTGGACAGGATCGCTCTGGAAACACCATATATTTT	CSARVGQDRSGNTIYF	NA	TRBV20-1	TRBJ1-3	TRBD1
TGTGCCATCAGTGAGACAGGCAACGTCTACGAGCAGTACTTC	CAISETGNVYEQYF	NA	TRBV10-3	TRBJ2-7	NA
TGCAGTGCCCCCCTACGGGGGCTCGATACCCAGTACTTC	CSAPLRGLDTQYF	many	TRBV20-1	TRBJ2-5	NA
TGTGCTAGTGGACTTCCCCTACCGGGAGCCTACAATGAGCAGTTCTTC	CASGLPLPGAYNEQFF	NA	TRBV12-5	TRBJ2-1	NA
TGTGCCAGCAGTGGCTGGGACCTTGCCTACAATGAGCAGTTCTTC	CASSGWDLAYNEQFF	NA	TRBV6-2/TRBV6-3	TRBJ2-1	NA
TGTGCCACCAGCGCCCGGGACAGACAAGAGACCCAGTACTTC	CATSARDRQETQYF	NA	TRBV15	TRBJ2-5	TRBD1